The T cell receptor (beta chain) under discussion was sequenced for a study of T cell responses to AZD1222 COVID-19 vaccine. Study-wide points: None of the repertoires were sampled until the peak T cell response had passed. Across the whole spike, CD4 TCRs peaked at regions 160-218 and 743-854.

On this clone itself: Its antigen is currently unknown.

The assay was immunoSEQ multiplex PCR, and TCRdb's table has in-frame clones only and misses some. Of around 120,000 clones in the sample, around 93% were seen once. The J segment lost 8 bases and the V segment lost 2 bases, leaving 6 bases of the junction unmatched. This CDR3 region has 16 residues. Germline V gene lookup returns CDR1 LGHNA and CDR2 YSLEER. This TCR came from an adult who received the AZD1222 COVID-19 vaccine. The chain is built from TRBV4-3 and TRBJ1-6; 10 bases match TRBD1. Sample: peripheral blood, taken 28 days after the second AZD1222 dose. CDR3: CASSQTGQGEYSPLHF. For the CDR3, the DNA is TGCGCCAGCAGCCAAACAGGACAGGGGGAGTATTCACCCCTCCACTTT.